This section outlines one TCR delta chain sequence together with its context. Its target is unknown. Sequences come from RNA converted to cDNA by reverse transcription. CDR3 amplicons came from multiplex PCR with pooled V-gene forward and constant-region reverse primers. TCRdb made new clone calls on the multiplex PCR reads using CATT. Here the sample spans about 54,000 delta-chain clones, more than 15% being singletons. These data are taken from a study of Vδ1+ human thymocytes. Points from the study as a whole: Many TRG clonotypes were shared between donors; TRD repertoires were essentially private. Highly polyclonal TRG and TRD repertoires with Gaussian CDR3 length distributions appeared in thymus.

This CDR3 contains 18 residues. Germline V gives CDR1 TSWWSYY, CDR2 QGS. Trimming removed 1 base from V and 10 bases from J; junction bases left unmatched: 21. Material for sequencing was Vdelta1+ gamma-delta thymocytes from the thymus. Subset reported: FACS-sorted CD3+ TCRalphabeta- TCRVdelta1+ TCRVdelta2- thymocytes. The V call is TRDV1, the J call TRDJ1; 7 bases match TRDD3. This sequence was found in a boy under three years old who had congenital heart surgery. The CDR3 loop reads CALGEPHPGDSPRPGLIF. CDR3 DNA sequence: TGTGCTCTTGGGGAACCTCACCCTGGGGATAGTCCCCGACCGGGACTCATCTTT.